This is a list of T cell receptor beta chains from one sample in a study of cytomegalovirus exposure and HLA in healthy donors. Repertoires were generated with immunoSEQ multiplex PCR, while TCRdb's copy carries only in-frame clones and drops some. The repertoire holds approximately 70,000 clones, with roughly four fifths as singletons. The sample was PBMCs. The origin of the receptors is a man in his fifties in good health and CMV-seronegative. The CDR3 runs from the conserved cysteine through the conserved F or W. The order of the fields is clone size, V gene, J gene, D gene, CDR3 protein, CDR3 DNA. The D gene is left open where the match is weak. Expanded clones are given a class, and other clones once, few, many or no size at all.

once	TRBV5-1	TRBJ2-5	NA	CASSLLGRGAQETQYF	TGCGCCAGCAGCTTGTTGGGACGGGGGGCCCAAGAGACCCAGTACTTC
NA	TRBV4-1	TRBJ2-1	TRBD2	CASSQGTSGGYNEQFF	TGCGCCAGCAGCCAAGGGACTAGCGGGGGGTACAATGAGCAGTTCTTC
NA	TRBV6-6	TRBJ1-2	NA	CASSYPGEGPDGYTF	TGTGCCAGCAGTTACCCCGGGGAGGGACCGGATGGCTACACCTTC
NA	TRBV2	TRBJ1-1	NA	CASRISGPAFF	TGTGCCAGCAGGATCTCAGGGCCAGCTTTCTTT
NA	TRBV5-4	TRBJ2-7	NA	CASSFNSYEQYF	TGTGCCAGCAGCTTCAATTCCTACGAGCAGTACTTC
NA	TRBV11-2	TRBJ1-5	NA	CASSFSGRGNQPQHF	TGTGCCAGCAGCTTTTCGGGGAGGGGGAATCAGCCCCAGCATTTT
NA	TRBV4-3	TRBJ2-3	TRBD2	CASSQDHASGTRTQYF	TGCGCCAGCAGCCAAGATCACGCTAGCGGGACTCGGACGCAGTATTTT
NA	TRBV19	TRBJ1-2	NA	CASTPDNQNYGYTF	TGTGCCAGTACCCCGGACAACCAGAACTATGGCTACACCTTC
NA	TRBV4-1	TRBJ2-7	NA	CASSQTQSYEQYF	TGCGCCAGCAGCCAAACACAATCCTACGAGCAGTACTTC
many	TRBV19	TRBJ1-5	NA	CASSIPNGYNQHF	TGTGCCAGTAGTATACCTAACGGGTATAACCAGCATTTT
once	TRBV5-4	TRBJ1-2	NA	CASRAGGQGSSYGYTF	TGTGCCAGCAGGGCCGGGGGGCAAGGCTCCTCCTATGGCTACACCTTC
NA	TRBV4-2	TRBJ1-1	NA	CASSQLANTEAFF	TGTGCCAGCAGCCAATTAGCTAACACTGAAGCTTTCTTT
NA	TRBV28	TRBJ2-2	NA	CASSLFPGERSGELFF	TGTGCCAGCAGTTTATTTCCAGGGGAAAGGTCCGGGGAGCTGTTTTTT
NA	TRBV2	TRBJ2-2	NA	CASSLTQGRSGELFF	TGTGCCAGCAGCCTCACACAGGGGAGGTCCGGGGAGCTGTTTTTT
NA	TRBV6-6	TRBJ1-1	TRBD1	CASSTLSGGTEAFF	TGTGCCAGCAGTACTCTATCAGGGGGCACTGAAGCTTTCTTT
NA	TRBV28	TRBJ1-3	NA	CASSLPSSGNTIYF	TGTGCCAGCAGTTTACCCAGCTCTGGAAACACCATATATTTT
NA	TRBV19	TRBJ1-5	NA	CASSATGTNQPQHF	TGTGCCAGTAGTGCGACAGGAACCAATCAGCCCCAGCATTTT
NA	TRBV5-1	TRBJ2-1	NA	CASSIVNEQFF	TGCGCCAGCAGTATTGTAAATGAGCAGTTCTTC
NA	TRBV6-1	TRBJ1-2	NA	CASSEVDGNYGYTF	TGTGCCAGCAGTGAAGTTGACGGGAACTATGGCTACACCTTC
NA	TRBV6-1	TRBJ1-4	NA	CASNGAGGEKLFF	TGTGCCAGCAATGGGGCGGGAGGTGAAAAACTGTTTTTT
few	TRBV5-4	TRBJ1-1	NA	CASNLAGPMNTEAFF	TGTGCCAGCAACCTGGCAGGGCCGATGAACACTGAAGCTTTCTTT
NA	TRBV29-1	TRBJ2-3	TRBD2	CSVQGLAGVTDTQYF	TGCAGCGTGCAGGGACTAGCGGGAGTCACAGATACGCAGTATTTT
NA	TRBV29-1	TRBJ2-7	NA	CSVERPGKTYEQYF	TGCAGCGTTGAAAGGCCGGGGAAGACCTACGAGCAGTACTTC
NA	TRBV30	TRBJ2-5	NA	CAWSVVSRILETQYF	TGTGCCTGGAGTGTAGTGTCTAGGATTTTGGAGACCCAGTACTTC
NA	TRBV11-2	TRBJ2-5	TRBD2	CASSLVGGGYQETQYF	TGTGCCAGCAGCTTAGTTGGCGGGGGGTATCAAGAGACCCAGTACTTC
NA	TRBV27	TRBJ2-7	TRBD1	CASSPDRAGEQYF	TGTGCCAGCAGCCCCGACAGGGCCGGTGAGCAGTACTTC
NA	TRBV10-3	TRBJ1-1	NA	CAISDTARGNTEAFF	TGTGCCATCAGTGATACCGCCAGGGGCAACACTGAAGCTTTCTTT
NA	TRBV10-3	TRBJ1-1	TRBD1	CAISRQGQNTEAFF	TGTGCCATCAGCAGACAGGGGCAGAACACTGAAGCTTTCTTT
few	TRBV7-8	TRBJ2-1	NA	CASSPIAYNEQFF	TGTGCCAGCAGCCCTATCGCTTACAATGAGCAGTTCTTC
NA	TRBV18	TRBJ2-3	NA	CASSPPFAHRVDETDTQYF	TGTGCCAGCTCACCGCCGTTTGCGCACAGGGTAGATGAAACAGATACGCAGTATTTT
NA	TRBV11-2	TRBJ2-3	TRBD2	CASSSLAGGPTDTQYF	TGTGCCAGCAGCTCCTTAGCGGGGGGACCCACAGATACGCAGTATTTT
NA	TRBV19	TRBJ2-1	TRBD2	CASSIRLAGGPESFEQFF	TGTGCCAGTAGTATAAGACTAGCGGGAGGGCCAGAGTCATTTGAGCAGTTCTTC
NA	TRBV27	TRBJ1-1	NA	CASSLQGSITEAFF	TGTGCCAGCAGTTTACAGGGTTCCATCACTGAAGCTTTCTTT
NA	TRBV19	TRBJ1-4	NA	CASRTGARGNNEKLFF	TGTGCCAGTAGGACAGGAGCGAGAGGGAATAACGAAAAACTGTTTTTT
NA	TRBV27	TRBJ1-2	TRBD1	CASRFGTGYYGYTF	TGTGCCAGCAGATTTGGGACAGGCTACTATGGCTACACCTTC
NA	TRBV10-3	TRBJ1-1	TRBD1	CATTQGTRNTEAFF	TGTGCCACCACACAGGGGACCAGGAACACTGAAGCTTTCTTT
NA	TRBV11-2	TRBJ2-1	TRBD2	CASSPNTGGAGNEQFF	TGTGCCAGCAGCCCCAATACGGGGGGGGCCGGGAATGAGCAGTTCTTC
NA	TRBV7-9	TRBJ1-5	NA	CASSLTGNSNQPQHF	TGTGCCAGCAGCTTGACGGGAAATAGCAATCAGCCCCAGCATTTT
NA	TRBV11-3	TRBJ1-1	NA	CASSLSQNTEAFF	TGTGCCAGCAGCTTATCCCAGAACACTGAAGCTTTCTTT
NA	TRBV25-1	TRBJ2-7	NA	CASSWASYEQYF	TGTGCCAGCAGTTGGGCCTCCTACGAGCAGTACTTC
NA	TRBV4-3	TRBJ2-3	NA	CASSHHSGGTDTQYF	TGCGCCAGCAGCCATCACTCGGGGGGCACAGATACGCAGTATTTT
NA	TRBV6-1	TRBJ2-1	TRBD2	CASRTSGMPSNEQFF	TGTGCCAGCAGGACTAGCGGAATGCCGTCTAATGAGCAGTTCTTC
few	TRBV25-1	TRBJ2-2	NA	CASSVQGGRTTGELFF	TGTGCCAGCAGTGTGCAGGGAGGTCGTACCACCGGGGAGCTGTTTTTT
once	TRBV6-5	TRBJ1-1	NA	CASSYSRENTEAFF	TGTGCCAGCAGTTACTCCAGGGAGAACACTGAAGCTTTCTTT
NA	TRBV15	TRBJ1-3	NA	CATSRAQGSGNTIYF	TGTGCCACCAGCAGAGCACAGGGTTCAGGAAACACCATATATTTT